A single sample gave rise to the 2 T cell receptor beta chains below, sequenced in a study of blood T cell repertoires in COVID-19. The protocol was immunoSEQ multiplex PCR, while the TCRdb copy is restricted to in-frame clones and leaves out a portion. The data contain around 250,000 clones, roughly 85% of them singletons. The specimen sequenced was PBMCs or T cells enriched from blood (not recorded which). The source of these receptors is a woman between 50 and 59 years old who had recovered from COVID-19.

The chain links TRBV7-6 to TRBJ2-2; tentative D call: TRBD2 (5 bases). This CDR3 has 13 residues. Germline CDR1 and CDR2: SGHVS and FNYEAQ. Trimming removed 5 bases from V and 7 bases from J, with 11 bases in between. CDR3 sequence reads: CASSARGGGELFF. In nucleotides, the CDR3 is TGTGCCAGCAGCGCACGGGGTGGCGGGGAGCTGTTTTTT. Full variable domain (remainder filled in from reference TRBV7-6 and TRBJ2-2): GAGVSQSPRYKVTKRGQDVALRCDPISGHVSLYWYRQALGQGPEFLTYFNYEAQQDKSGLPNDRFSAERPEGSISTLTIQRTEQRDSAMYRCASSARGGGELFFGEGSRLTVL.

The rearrangement uses TRBV28 and TRBJ1-5; 10 bases fit TRBD1. J was trimmed by 2 bases and V by 5 bases; bases with no gene match: 12. This CDR3 is 18 amino acids long. Germline V gene data show CDR1 as MDHEN and CDR2 as SYDVKM. The CDR3 coding sequence is TGTGCCAGCAGTCTAGCCCCCAGGGACAGGGGCCGCAATCAGCCCCAGCATTTT. Protein sequence: CASSLAPRDRGRNQPQHF.